A single sample is the source of the 15 T cell receptor beta chains below, sequenced in a study of shared clonotypes between healthy human individuals. Sequencing used immunoSEQ multiplex PCR; TCRdb keeps in-frame clones, though not all of them. The table records about 2 million clones, roughly 95% of them present only once. CD45RO-negative, CCR7-positively selected cells formed the naive CD8 fraction, excluding terminally differentiated effector memory CD45RA+ cells. What was sequenced was naive CD8+ T cells sorted from blood. The receptors shown here come from a man younger than 35 in good health.

The count of this clone is one. The chain combines TRBV6-1 with TRBJ2-7, with D tentatively TRBD1 (6 bases). The CDR3 consists of 14 residues. CDR1 and CDR2 (germline): MNHNS, SASEGT. The V end lost 3 bases, the J end lost 4 bases, and 13 bases lay between the germline ends. The CDR3 spells CASSDYLGGYEQYF. The CDR3 DNA reads as TGTGCCAGCAGTGATTATCTAGGGGGATACGAGCAGTACTTC.

This chain links TRBV4-3 with TRBJ2-5; TRBD2 matches 12 bases. Germline CDR1 reads LGHNA; CDR2 reads YSLEER. V dropped 0 bases and J dropped 5; count of bases not matched to a gene: 7. The CDR3 loop spans 17 amino acids. The CDR3 sequence: CASSQEASGREEETQYF. DNA for the CDR3: TGCGCCAGCAGCCAAGAGGCTAGCGGGAGGGAAGAGGAGACCCAGTACTTC.

This clone was detected only once. The chain is built from TRBV25-1 and TRBJ2-7; 7 bases match TRBD1. Trimming cost V 1 base and J 4 bases; bases outside gene matches: 7. The CDR3 loop spans 15 amino acids. CDR1 is MGHDK, CDR2 SYGVNS, per germline. For the CDR3, the DNA is TGTGCCAGCAGTGAATTGAAACAGGGGCGGTACGAGCAGTACTTC. This sequence encodes CASSELKQGRYEQYF.

Note on this clone: One end of the junction is discordant with germline, which a read error may explain. The chain is built from TRBV6-5 and TRBJ2-7, with 7 bases fitting TRBD1. CDR3 length: 14 residues. Germline CDR1 is MNHEY and CDR2 is SVGAGI. The CDR3 DNA is TGTGCCAGCGGTTATGGGACAGTTGGTAGCGAGCAGTACTTC. Translating it yields CASGYGTVGSEQYF.

The gene calls are TRBV5-4 and TRBJ2-7; 7 bases map to TRBD1. With 4 bases clipped from V and 1 base from J, the junction kept 5 bases outside the gene matches. The CDR3 runs to 14 residues. Germline V gene sequence: CDR1 SGHNT, CDR2 YYREEE (reference sequence). The CDR3 region has the DNA TGTGCCAGCAGCCACCGGGACAGTTCCTACGAGCAGTACTTC. Translation: CASSHRDSSYEQYF. The whole variable domain, remainder taken from reference TRBV5-4 and TRBJ2-7, is ETGVTQSPTHLIKTRGQQVTLRCSSQSGHNTVSWYQQALGQGPQFIFQYYREEENGRGNFPPRFSGLQFPNYSSELNVNALELDDSALYLCASSHRDSSYEQYFGPGTRLTVT.

CDR3 sequence: CASSPGQGRTEAFF. In DNA form, the CDR3 reads TGTGCCAGTAGCCCAGGACAGGGCCGGACTGAAGCTTTCTTT. The gene calls are TRBV19 and TRBJ1-1; 8 bases agree with TRBD1. V was pared by 6 bases and J by 5 bases, with 8 bases of the junction left unmatched. The CDR3 extends over 14 amino acids. Germline V CDR1 and CDR2: LNHDA, SQIVND (reference sequence).

The genes are TRBV7-9 and TRBJ2-2; 8 positions agree with TRBD1. V trimming: 9 bases; J trimming: 7 bases; junction bases outside the gene matches: 13. The CDR3 is made up of 15 amino acids. Germline-derived CDR1 and CDR2 are SEHNR and FQNEAQ (reference sequence). CDR3 sequence (DNA): TGTGCCAGTTCTGGGCAGGGGGCGATTATCGGGGAGCTGTTTTTT. This gives the protein CASSGQGAIIGELFF.

V usage is TRBV4-1 and J usage is TRBJ1-1, with TRBD1 matching 7 bases. This CDR3 has 14 amino acids. CDR1 and CDR2 (germline): MGHRA, YSYEKL. Trimming cost V 1 base and J 6 bases; bases outside gene matches: 5. The CDR3: CASSQGAGGPEAFF. The CDR3 region has the DNA TGCGCCAGCAGCCAAGGTGCAGGGGGTCCTGAAGCTTTCTTT.

The chain recombines TRBV27 with TRBJ2-3; D gene unclear. The CDR3 has 13 amino acids. Germline V gene lookup returns CDR1 MNHEY and CDR2 SMNVEV (reference sequence). Trimming removed 0 bases from V and 8 bases from J, with 9 bases in between. Here the CDR3 reads CASSLSMTGTQYF. CDR3 nucleotides: TGTGCCAGCAGTTTATCGATGACGGGTACGCAGTATTTT.

On this clone itself: Other nucleotide sequences in the sample specify the same CDR3. This rearrangement joins TRBV27 to TRBJ2-3; D unresolved. CDR3 length: 11 residues. V was shortened by 6 bases and J by 0 bases, with 1 base between the two germline ends. CDR1 and CDR2 from the germline V gene are MNHEY and SMNVEV (reference sequence). DNA for the CDR3: TGTGCCAGCAGCAGCACAGATACGCAGTATTTT. As protein: CASSSTDTQYF.

The J gene is TRBJ2-5, the V gene TRBV6-5; 10 nucleotides line up with TRBD1. Germline loops: CDR1 MNHEY, CDR2 SVGAGI. The CDR3 totals 15 residues. J gave up 1 base and V 7 bases, and 6 bases lay outside the gene matches. The chain's CDR3 is CASTPTGGIQETQYF. The CDR3 bases are TGTGCCAGCACCCCGACAGGGGGCATCCAAGAGACCCAGTACTTC.

V is TRBV7-9 and J is TRBJ2-3; D is possibly TRBD1 (9 bases). This CDR3 spans 17 amino acids. V was trimmed by 4 bases and J by 4 bases, leaving 21 bases between them. Germline CDR1 is SEHNR and CDR2 is FQNEAQ (reference sequence). The CDR3 DNA reads TGTGCCAGCAGCTCCTTAGCGGGACAGGGAATCGCAGATACGCAGTATTTT. It encodes CASSSLAGQGIADTQYF.

V gene TRBV6-5 combines with J gene TRBJ2-2, with 8 bases fitting TRBD2. In germline, CDR1 is MNHEY, CDR2 SVGAGI. The ends lost 4 bases at V and 4 bases at J; junction bases unmatched: 5. This CDR3 is built from 15 residues. The CDR3 spells CASSSLAEGTGELFF. Here the CDR3 DNA reads TGTGCCAGCAGTTCACTAGCGGAGGGCACCGGGGAGCTGTTTTTT.

DNA for the CDR3: TGTGCCAGCAGCTCTCGACTAGCGGGAGACTCCTACGAGCAGTACTTC. Amino acid sequence: CASSSRLAGDSYEQYF. This chain links TRBV7-2 with TRBJ2-7, with 12 bases identical to TRBD2. V gave up 4 bases and J gave up 0 bases; unmatched junction bases: 4. Germline CDR1 and CDR2: SGHTA and FQGNSA. The CDR3 is made up of 16 amino acids.

V is TRBV5-6 and J is TRBJ2-7; D remains unclear. CDR1 is SGHDT, CDR2 YYEEEE, per germline. This CDR3 region has 13 residues. The V gene lost 2 bases and the J gene lost 4 bases, with 10 bases spanning the gap. The CDR3 DNA follows: TGTGCCAGCAGCTTAATCAGGCAATACGAGCAGTACTTC. Translated: CASSLIRQYEQYF. Full variable domain (outside the CDR3, taken from reference TRBV5-6 and TRBJ2-7): DAGVTQSPTHLIKTRGQQVTLRCSPKSGHDTVSWYQQALGQGPQFIFQYYEEEERQRGNFPDRFSGHQFPNYSSELNVNALLLGDSALYLCASSLIRQYEQYFGPGTRLTVT.